What follows is one TCR beta chain and its context. Its antigen remains unknown. The sample originates from a study of post-analysis software for immune sequencing data. V lost 5 bases to trimming and J lost 2 bases, with 16 bases between them. This CDR3 is 15 amino acids long. Study conclusions and caveats: Those samples that were prepared in the same batch co-clustered strongly by F measure. There were five or six TRBV segments more frequent in patients than controls, and TRBV5-6, TRBV5-1 and TRBV20-1 were among them. Among multiple sclerosis patients, normalized Chao1 diversity was significantly below that of controls.

Unique molecular identifiers tagged the TCR beta cDNA libraries. Roughly 0.5 million cDNA molecules were obtained from roughly 0.93 to 9.6 million T cells. MiXCR was run by TCRdb on the PCR reads, yielding one entry per CDR3 protein. The table shows about 820,000 distinct CDR3 sequences, with approximately 53% occurring only once. The rearrangement joins TRBV12-3 or TRBV12-4 to TRBJ2-7; D possibly uses TRBD1 or TRBD2 (5 bases each). This TCR derives from a girl between 5 and 17 years old with multiple sclerosis. The specimen sequenced was blood. Written as DNA, the CDR3 is TGTGCCAGCAGTCCAACGGGACCTTCCCCCTACGAGCAGTACTTC. Translation gives CASSPTGPSPYEQYF.